The sequence of this T cell receptor beta chain was determined in a study of PD-1 blockade in classical Hodgkin lymphoma. At the level of the study: Patients in the cohort were put on intravenous nivolumab, 3 mg/kg every 2 weeks. Points from the study as a whole: Compared with healthy donors, newly diagnosed patients reportedly showed lower baseline TCR diversity. The CD4+ diversity rise by C4D1 was clearest in complete responders.

The CDR3 sequence is 16 residues long. CDR1 and CDR2 from the germline V gene are KGHSH and LQKENI. The V end was cut by 1 base, the J end by 4 bases, with 15 bases between. Regarding time point: cycle 4 day 1 (C4D1), after more than five weeks of nivolumab. In every patient, relapse followed autologous stem cell transplantation, while exposure to brentuximab vedotin differed. Magnetic negative selection was used to purify CD4+ T cells from PBMCs that had been thawed. Complete response, partial response or progressive disease was recorded as best response. Sequencing used immunoSEQ multiplex PCR; TCRdb keeps in-frame clones, though not all of them. The sample includes about 25,000 clones, around 86% seen only once; the top ten take over 3%. A remark on this clone: The target antigen is unknown.

The sequence came from a human donor with classical Hodgkin lymphoma. Sequencing used CD4+ T cells from blood, obtained before the fourth cycle of nivolumab. The rearrangement joins TRBV18 to TRBJ2-3; D is perhaps TRBD1 (6 bases). The CDR3 region is CASSPRQALYSDTQYF. The CDR3 nucleotides are TGTGCCAGCTCACCACGACAGGCGCTCTACTCAGATACGCAGTATTTT. Complete variable domain (other parts from reference TRBV18 and TRBJ2-3): NAGVMQNPRHLVRRRGQEARLRCSPMKGHSHVYWYRQLPEEGLKFMVYLQKENIIDESGMPKERFSAEFPKEGPSILRIQQVVRGDSAAYFCASSPRQALYSDTQYFGPGTRLTVL.